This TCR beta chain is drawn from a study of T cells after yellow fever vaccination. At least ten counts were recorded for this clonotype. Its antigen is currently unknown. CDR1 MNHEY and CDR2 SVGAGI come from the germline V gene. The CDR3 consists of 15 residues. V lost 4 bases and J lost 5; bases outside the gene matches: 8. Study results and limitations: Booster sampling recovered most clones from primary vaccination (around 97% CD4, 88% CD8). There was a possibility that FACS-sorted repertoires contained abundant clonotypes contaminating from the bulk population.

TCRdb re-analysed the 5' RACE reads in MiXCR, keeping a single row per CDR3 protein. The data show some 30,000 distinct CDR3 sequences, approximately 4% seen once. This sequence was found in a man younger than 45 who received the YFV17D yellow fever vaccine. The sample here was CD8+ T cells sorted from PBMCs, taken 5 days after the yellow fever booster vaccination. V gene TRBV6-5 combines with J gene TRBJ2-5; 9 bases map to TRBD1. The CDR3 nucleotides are TGTGCCAGCAGTTCCCGGACAGGGGAGTGGGAGACCCAGTACTTC. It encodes CASSSRTGEWETQYF.